This T cell receptor (beta chain) appears in the sequencing data of a study of OX40 agonist ivuxolimab in advanced cancers. Study at large: Patients got intravenous ivuxolimab at 0.01 to 10 mg/kg every 2 weeks. General study points: Some of the nonresponding patients also showed low levels of normalized T-cell clonal expansion.

Assay used: immunoSEQ multiplex PCR; TCRdb lists only in-frame clones, some missing. The repertoire holds about 62,000 clones, more than 65% seen once, with roughly 5.8% in the top ten. This CDR3 spans 15 amino acids. Trimming removed 4 bases from V and 0 bases from J, with 9 bases in between. Germline-derived CDR1 and CDR2 are KGHSH and LQKENI. This clone turned up a few times. No antigen is known for it. The specimen was CD4+ or CD8+ T cells sorted from blood, collected in a trial of the OX40 agonist ivuxolimab. V is TRBV18 and J is TRBJ2-2; D gene uncertain. This TCR was sampled from an adult with an advanced solid tumor such as melanoma, head and neck, liver or kidney cancer. DNA for the CDR3: TGTGCCAGCTCACTACGGGCGGCGAACACCGGGGAGCTGTTTTTT. Translating gives CASSLRAANTGELFF.